This is a list of T cell receptor beta chains from one sample in a study of OX40 agonist ivuxolimab in advanced cancers. The table came from immunoSEQ multiplex PCR; TCRdb's copy has only in-frame clones and leaves some out. The sample carries about 83,000 clones, 85% recorded once. Here the sequenced sample was CD4+ or CD8+ T cells sorted from blood, taken in a trial of the OX40 agonist ivuxolimab. The receptors originated from an adult with an advanced solid tumor such as melanoma, head and neck, liver or kidney cancer. Both conserved end residues are part of each CDR3. Each record gives: V gene, CDR3 length, D gene, clone size, J gene, CDR3 DNA, CDR3 protein. D genes are given only for firm matches. Only some rows state a clone size, as once, few, many or a class for expanded clones.

TRBV6-5	13	-	-	TRBJ2-7	TGTGCCAGCAGTTACGCATGGGGTTACGAGCAGTACTTC	CASSYAWGYEQYF
TRBV5-4	14	-	-	TRBJ1-1	TGTGCCAGCAGCTTGGACAGGAGCAACACTGAAGCTTTCTTT	CASSLDRSNTEAFF
TRBV7-6	16	TRBD2	-	TRBJ2-1	TGTGCCAGCAGCCCAGCGAGCGGGGTATCCTACAATGAGCAGTTCTTC	CASSPASGVSYNEQFF
TRBV5-1	15	-	-	TRBJ2-7	TGCGCCAGCAGCTTGCTCGGGGGTCACTCCTACGAGCAGTACTTC	CASSLLGGHSYEQYF
TRBV30	12	TRBD2	-	TRBJ2-3	TGTGCCTGGGGCGGGGGGGGAGATACGCAGTATTTT	CAWGGGGDTQYF
TRBV7-9	14	-	-	TRBJ2-1	TGTGCCAGCACCCTGGGACCCCAGGCGGGTGAGCAGTTCTTC	CASTLGPQAGEQFF
TRBV7-9	15	TRBD2	-	TRBJ2-3	TGTGCCAGCAGCCAACGCGGGACTAGCGCAGATACGCAGTATTTT	CASSQRGTSADTQYF
TRBV9	17	TRBD1	-	TRBJ2-6	TGTGCCAGCAGCGGGCGGACAGGGGGCCCTGGGGCCAACGTCCTGACTTTC	CASSGRTGGPGANVLTF
TRBV25-1	15	TRBD1	few	TRBJ1-3	TGTGCCAGCAGTGAACCGACAGGGGCCGGAAACACCATATATTTT	CASSEPTGAGNTIYF
TRBV19	14	-	-	TRBJ2-2	TGTGCCAGTATGAAACGCCTCTACACCGGGGAGCTGTTTTTT	CASMKRLYTGELFF
TRBV7-8	17	-	-	TRBJ1-4	TGTGCCAGCAGCTTAAAATCCCCGGGGCGAGTCGGTGAAAAACTGTTTTTT	CASSLKSPGRVGEKLFF
TRBV18	15	-	-	TRBJ2-1	TGTGCCAGCTCACCACCCCAGGGGTTAAGTAATGAGCAGTTCTTC	CASSPPQGLSNEQFF
TRBV7-6	14	-	-	TRBJ1-1	TGTGCCAGCAGCTTAGCGGGCCTCGGCGCTGAAGCTTTCTTT	CASSLAGLGAEAFF
TRBV7-3	16	-	-	TRBJ2-4	TGTGCCAGCAGCTTATATGACCTGGATGCCAAAAACATTCAGTACTTC	CASSLYDLDAKNIQYF
TRBV7-2	12	-	-	TRBJ1-6	TGTGCCAGCAGCTCCGGGAATTCACCCCTCCACTTT	CASSSGNSPLHF
TRBV5-1	13	-	-	TRBJ1-2	TGCGCCAGCAGCTCAGACAGGTTCTATGGCTACACCTTC	CASSSDRFYGYTF
TRBV4-3	17	-	few	TRBJ1-3	TGCGCCAGCAGCCAAGAGTCCCAGGCGCACTCTGGAAACACCATATATTTT	CASSQESQAHSGNTIYF
TRBV7-2	14	-	-	TRBJ1-1	TGTGCCAGCAGCTTGAGCAGCTGGAACACTGAAGCTTTCTTT	CASSLSSWNTEAFF
TRBV11-2	13	-	-	TRBJ2-5	TGTGCCAGCAGCCAAGGAGTCCAAGAGACCCAGTACTTC	CASSQGVQETQYF
TRBV19	16	-	-	TRBJ2-1	TGTGCCAGTAGCCTGGTGGGTTATAGCTCCTACAATGAGCAGTTCTTC	CASSLVGYSSYNEQFF
TRBV5-1	15	-	-	TRBJ2-5	TGCGCCAGCAACCCCACCGAGGGTAGGAGGGAGACCCAGTACTTC	CASNPTEGRRETQYF
TRBV6-5	13	-	-	TRBJ1-5	TGTGCCAGCCAACGGGGGGGATTCCAGCCCCAGCATTTT	CASQRGGFQPQHF
TRBV7-2	14	TRBD1	-	TRBJ2-7	TGTGCCAGCAGCCCAGGGGACAGCCCCTACGAGCAGTACTTC	CASSPGDSPYEQYF
TRBV11-2	15	-	-	TRBJ2-3	TGTGCCAGCAGCTTAGGAGGCAGGGGCACAGATACGCAGTATTTT	CASSLGGRGTDTQYF
TRBV2	13	-	-	TRBJ2-3	TGTGCCAGCAGCCGGGACAGCACAGATACGCAGTATTTT	CASSRDSTDTQYF
TRBV7-9	16	TRBD2	-	TRBJ2-5	TGTGCCAGCAGCTTTCCTTTTAGCGGGGGGGCTGAGACCCAGTACTTC	CASSFPFSGGAETQYF
TRBV7-9	16	-	-	TRBJ1-3	TGTGCCAGCAGCTTTCCCCAGGGACCCACCGGAAACACTATATATTTT	CASSFPQGPTGNTIYF
TRBV7-3	17	-	-	TRBJ2-3	TGTGCCAGCAGCCCCTTTCCGACAGGCGAGGGGCCAGATACGCAGTATTTT	CASSPFPTGEGPDTQYF
TRBV28	14	TRBD1	-	TRBJ2-5	TGTGCCAGCTCCAGGGGGAGAAACCAAGAGACCCAGTACTTC	CASSRGRNQETQYF
TRBV7-2	14	-	-	TRBJ2-2	TGTGCCAGCAGCTTATTTTCTTCCCCCGGGGAGCTGTTTTTT	CASSLFSSPGELFF
TRBV25-1	12	-	few	TRBJ2-1	TGTGCCCACTCTAGGTTCGGGAATGAGCAGTTCTTC	CAHSRFGNEQFF
TRBV5-4	16	TRBD2	-	TRBJ2-1	TGTGCCAGCAGCTTGGGGCTAGCGGGGGGCTACAATGAGCAGTTCTTC	CASSLGLAGGYNEQFF
TRBV7-9	15	-	-	TRBJ2-7	TGTGCCAGCAGCTTAGGCCAGGGAGGCTCCTACGAGCAGTACTTC	CASSLGQGGSYEQYF